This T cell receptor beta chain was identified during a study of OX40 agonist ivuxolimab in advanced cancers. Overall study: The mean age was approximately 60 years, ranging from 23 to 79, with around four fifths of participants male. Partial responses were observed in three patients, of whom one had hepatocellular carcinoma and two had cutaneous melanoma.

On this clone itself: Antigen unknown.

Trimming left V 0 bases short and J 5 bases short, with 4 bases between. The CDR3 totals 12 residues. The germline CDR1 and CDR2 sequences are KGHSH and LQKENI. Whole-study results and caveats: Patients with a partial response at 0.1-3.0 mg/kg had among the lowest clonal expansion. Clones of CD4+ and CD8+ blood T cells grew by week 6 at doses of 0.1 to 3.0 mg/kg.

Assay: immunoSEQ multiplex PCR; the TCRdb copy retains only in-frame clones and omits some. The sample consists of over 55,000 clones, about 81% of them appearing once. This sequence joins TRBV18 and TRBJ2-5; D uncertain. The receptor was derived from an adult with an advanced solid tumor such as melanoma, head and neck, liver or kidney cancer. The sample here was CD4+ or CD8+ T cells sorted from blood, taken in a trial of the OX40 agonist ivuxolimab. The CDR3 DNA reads TGTGCCAGCTCACCACCGGAGGAGACCCAGTACTTC. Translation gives CASSPPEETQYF.